The entry below gives a single T cell receptor (beta chain) sequence along with its context. Its antigen is as yet unknown. The data stem from a study of cytomegalovirus exposure and HLA in healthy donors. Study outcomes and limitations: Among donors in an Asian-associated ancestry cluster, a later analysis reportedly found fewer N-insertions than the approximately 700-donor mean. A later analysis found TCR association rates differed by HLA locus, highest for DRB1 and lowest for HLA-C. In a later analysis, specific HLA alleles were associated with approximately 17,000 TCR beta sequences at a 0.05 false discovery rate.

The CDR3 covers 16 residues. CDR1 ENHRY and CDR2 SYGVKD come from the germline V gene. The V segment lost 2 bases and the J segment 7 bases; nucleotides outside the gene matches: 4. Primers for the PCR totalled 60 Vbeta and 13 Jbeta. The repertoire was sequenced with immunoSEQ multiplex PCR; TCRdb's copy has only in-frame clones and lacks some. Of approximately 160,000 clones listed, 60% to 80% are singletons. The chain joins TRBV10-3 to TRBJ2-1; 14 nucleotides agree with TRBD2. The sequencing sample was made of PBMCs. The receptor comes from a woman aged 40 to 50 in good health and CMV-seropositive. The CDR3: CAISEGLAGGENEQFF. The DNA for the CDR3 is TGTGCCATCAGTGAGGGACTAGCGGGGGGTGAGAATGAGCAGTTCTTC.